One sample yielded the 21 T cell receptor beta chains listed below, sequenced in a study of blood T cell repertoires in COVID-19. Sequencing was performed with immunoSEQ multiplex PCR; in TCRdb, only in-frame clones are kept and a portion is missing. The sample includes 250,000 or so clones, roughly 90% of them seen just once. Sequencing input: peripheral blood. These receptors were collected from a man aged 55 to 70 with acute or convalescent COVID-19.

The chain combines TRBV30 with TRBJ1-5; D is uncertain. CDR3 length: 13 amino acids. V lost 4 bases to trimming and J lost 6 bases, with 13 bases between them. In germline, CDR1 is GTSNPN, CDR2 SVGIG (reference sequence). In DNA form, the CDR3 reads TGTGCCTGGACCCTAGACCGCGGTCAGCCCCAGCATTTT. Protein: CAWTLDRGQPQHF.

The chain employs TRBV28 and TRBJ1-2; a weak D match, TRBD1 (6 bases). Germline CDR1 and CDR2: MDHEN and SYDVKM. Trimming left V 7 bases short and J 0 bases short, with 18 bases between. The CDR3 covers 16 residues. The CDR3 loop reads CASTQGGALSNYGYTF. The CDR3 DNA follows: TGTGCCAGCACCCAAGGGGGGGCCCTATCTAACTATGGCTACACCTTC.

This chain connects TRBV7-9 to TRBJ1-1; D may be TRBD1 (6 bases). The germline CDR1 and CDR2 sequences are SEHNR and FQNEAQ (reference sequence). Trimming took off 4 bases at V and 1 base at J, with 19 bases between the two ends. The CDR3 has 17 residues. The CDR3 DNA reads TGTGCCAGCAGCTCCAGGGGTTCGGACGTAAAGAACACTGAAGCTTTCTTT. Translation: CASSSRGSDVKNTEAFF.

This sequence joins TRBV5-1 and TRBJ1-2; the match to TRBD1 covers 7 bases. Germline V lookup: CDR1 SGHRS, CDR2 YFSETQ. With V trimmed by 0 bases and J by 4 bases, 3 bases remained unmatched. The CDR3 extends over 14 amino acids. The CDR3 region has the DNA TGCGCCAGCAGCTTGGGAGGGGACAGCTATGGCTACACCTTC. Translated, it gives CASSLGGDSYGYTF.

This clone was found once. The chain couples TRBV6-5 to TRBJ1-2; 7 bases fit TRBD1. V shed 6 bases and J 5 bases; nucleotides not matched to a gene: 12. CDR1 and CDR2 (germline): MNHEY, SVGAGI. CDR3 length: 15 residues. CDR3 sequence: CASSRNGQDGYGYTF. The CDR3 bases are TGTGCCAGCAGCCGAAATGGACAGGACGGTTATGGCTACACCTTC.

This chain links TRBV28 with TRBJ1-4, with 8 nucleotides matching TRBD1. Germline CDR1 and CDR2: MDHEN and SYDVKM. Germline trimming cut 3 bases from V and 5 bases from J; bases unmatched to any gene: 2. The CDR3 totals 14 residues. The CDR3 DNA reads as TGTGCCAGCAGTTTCCAGGGGGCGAATGAAAAACTGTTTTTT. Amino acids: CASSFQGANEKLFF.

The V and J genes are TRBV3-1 (or the pseudogene TRBV3-2) and TRBJ2-3, with 9 bases identical to TRBD1. Germline V lookup: CDR1 LGHDT, CDR2 YNNKEL (reference sequence). J lost 4 bases, V lost 2 bases, and 4 bases had no gene match. CDR3 length: 15 amino acids. CDR3 coding DNA: TGTGCCAGCAGCCAAAACAGGGGGCGAGCAGATACGCAGTATTTT. Amino acid sequence: CASSQNRGRADTQYF.

V gene TRBV24-1 combines with J gene TRBJ2-3, with TRBD2 identical over 9 bases. The germline V gene encodes CDR1 KGHDR and CDR2 SFDVKD. The CDR3 runs to 16 residues. Losses at the gene ends were 3 bases for V and 4 bases for J; bases not matched to a gene: 7. Here the CDR3 DNA reads TGTGCCACCAGTGATCCATTAGCGGGAGCGGCAGATACGCAGTATTTT. It codes for CATSDPLAGAADTQYF.

The chain joins TRBV9 to TRBJ2-1; 8 bases are shared with TRBD2. Germline V lookup: CDR1 SGDLS, CDR2 YYNGEE. With 2 bases clipped from V and 7 bases from J, the junction kept 2 bases outside the gene matches. The CDR3 length is 13 residues. CDR3 protein: CASSVLAGNEQFF. The CDR3 coding sequence is TGTGCCAGCAGCGTTCTAGCGGGTAATGAGCAGTTCTTC. Drawing the rest from reference TRBV9 and TRBJ2-1, the complete variable domain is DSGVTQTPKHLITATGQRVTLRCSPRSGDLSVYWYQQSLDQGLQFLIQYYNGEERAKGNILERFSAQQFPDLHSELNLSSLELGDSALYFCASSVLAGNEQFFGPGTRLTVL.

The chain recombines TRBV29-1 with TRBJ2-7; 10 bases are shared with TRBD2. CDR3 length: 16 amino acids. Trimming took 6 bases from V and 1 from J; bases not matched to a gene: 12. The V gene's germline CDR1 is SQVTM and CDR2 ANQGSEA. CDR3 loop: CSVSASGSGGSYEQYF. In DNA, the CDR3 is TGCAGCGTGTCCGCTAGCGGGAGTGGGGGGTCCTACGAGCAGTACTTC.

The CDR3 nucleotides read TGCAGTGCTAGTCCGCCTAGGTTCGGGTCCGCGGAGACCCAGTACTTC. Amino acid sequence: CSASPPRFGSAETQYF. V is TRBV20-1 and J is TRBJ2-5; D not resolved. Germline V CDR1 and CDR2: DFQATT, SNEGSKA (reference sequence). The CDR3 sequence is 16 residues long. V lost 3 bases and J 5 bases, leaving 22 bases between the germline ends.

This rearrangement joins TRBV4-3 to TRBJ1-2; D is perhaps TRBD1 (6 bases). V lost 3 bases and J lost 4, with 12 bases in between. Germline V CDR1 and CDR2: LGHNA, YSLEER. The CDR3 is 14 residues long. CDR3 sequence (DNA): TGCGCCAGCAGCCAGAACCCAGGGGCCTATGGCTACACCTTC. Translating gives CASSQNPGAYGYTF.

The chain couples TRBV5-3 to TRBJ2-2, with a possible D match to TRBD1 (5 bases). TRBV5-3 is classed as an ORF, of uncertain function. V gave up 0 bases and J gave up 0 bases, with 9 bases separating them. This CDR3 is 16 amino acids long. The CDR3 here is CARSLEGRANTGELFF. In nucleotides, the CDR3 is TGTGCCAGAAGCTTGGAGGGCAGGGCGAACACCGGGGAGCTGTTTTTT.

The J gene is TRBJ2-7, the V gene TRBV28; TRBD1 might be the D (5 bases). CDR3 length equals 16 residues. V was pared by 4 bases and J by 3 bases, with 19 bases between. CDR1 and CDR2 from the germline V gene are MDHEN and SYDVKM. The DNA for the CDR3 is TGTGCCAGCAGTTCTATTTCGACAGCATGGCTCTACGAGCAGTACTTC. Translated: CASSSISTAWLYEQYF.

J is TRBJ2-7 and V is TRBV5-4, with 8 bases that match TRBD2. Germline values: CDR1 SGHNT, CDR2 YYREEE (reference sequence). V gave up 2 bases and J gave up 2 bases; unmatched junction bases: 6. CDR3 length equals 15 residues. The DNA of the CDR3 is TGTGCCAGCAGCTTAGGTAGCGGGACACCCTACGAGCAGTACTTC. It yields the protein CASSLGSGTPYEQYF.

The chain is built from TRBV15 and TRBJ1-5; possibly TRBD1 for D (5 bases). The V gene lost 5 bases and the J gene lost 6 bases, with 17 bases spanning the gap. The V gene's germline CDR1 is LNHNV and CDR2 YYDKDF (reference sequence). The CDR3 totals 15 residues. CDR3 in amino acids: CATSLSGGASQPQHF. As DNA, the CDR3 is TGTGCCACCAGCCTCTCTGGAGGGGCAAGTCAGCCCCAGCATTTT.

This clone has just one count. This rearrangement joins TRBV6-5 to TRBJ1-1; 8 bases align to TRBD1. Trimming took 6 bases from V and 3 from J; bases not matched to a gene: 9. Germline loops: CDR1 MNHEY, CDR2 SVGAGI. CDR3 length: 15 residues. In nucleotides, the CDR3 is TGTGCCAGCAGCTCCCCAGGGGGCTGGGACACTGAAGCTTTCTTT. Its protein product is CASSSPGGWDTEAFF.

This chain joins TRBV28 and TRBJ2-1, with 10 bases matching TRBD1. V lost 6 bases to trimming and J lost 8 bases; unmatched junction nucleotides: 10. The CDR3 consists of 15 residues. Germline V gene lookup returns CDR1 MDHEN and CDR2 SYDVKM. The CDR3: CASRIRQGAAYEQFF. The DNA of the CDR3 is TGTGCCAGCAGAATCAGACAGGGGGCGGCCTATGAGCAGTTCTTC.

The rearrangement joins TRBV19 to TRBJ1-5, with 7 bases aligning to TRBD1. The CDR3 is made up of 13 amino acids. The V and J ends lost 6 bases and 9 bases, in that order; junction bases with no gene match: 8. Germline CDR1 and CDR2: LNHDA and SQIVND (reference sequence). The chain's CDR3 is CASSGQEDRPQHF. The CDR3 DNA follows: TGTGCCAGTAGCGGACAGGAGGATCGGCCCCAGCATTTT.

The chain has TRBV4-2 and TRBJ2-7; 11 nucleotides align to TRBD2. The germline gives CDR1 LGHNA, CDR2 YNFKEQ. The CDR3 length is 15 residues. J gave up 4 bases and V 4 bases, and 6 bases lay outside the gene matches. The CDR3 loop reads CASSPGLADLYEQYF. CDR3 nucleotide sequence: TGTGCCAGCAGCCCGGGACTAGCGGACCTATACGAGCAGTACTTC.

The chain recombines TRBV7-9 with TRBJ1-6; 7 bases are shared with TRBD1. Germline V gene lookup returns CDR1 SEHNR and CDR2 FQNEAQ (reference sequence). The ends lost 7 bases at V and 7 bases at J; junction bases unmatched: 13. CDR3 length equals 16 residues. The CDR3 protein is CASKHRGSVGNSPLHF. CDR3 nucleotide sequence: TGTGCCAGCAAACACAGGGGTTCTGTTGGAAATTCACCCCTCCACTTT.